Sequencing of this TCR beta chain was carried out in a study of cytomegalovirus exposure and HLA in healthy donors. Per the germline V gene, CDR1 is SGHKS and CDR2 is YYEKEE (reference sequence). CDR3 length equals 15 residues. V gave up 2 bases and J gave up 2 bases; unmatched junction bases: 5. General study points: Some V segments (TRBV6-2 and TRBV6-3 among them) were excluded as indistinguishable. Among donors in an Asian-associated ancestry cluster, a later analysis reportedly found fewer N-insertions than the roughly 610-donor mean. Earlier analysis yielded a pattern in which most TCR beta V segments were productive about 87% or about 30% of the time.

The study ran its PCR with 60 Vbeta and 13 Jbeta primers. Here immunoSEQ multiplex PCR was the method, and the copy in TCRdb shows in-frame clones only, minus some. The sample lists 120,000 to 150,000 clones, roughly 76% occurring once. Points on this clone: The antigen remains undetermined.

The chain links TRBV5-5 to TRBJ2-3, with 7 bases that match TRBD2. The receptor's source is a female donor in good health and CMV-seronegative. The specimen was PBMCs. The CDR3 sequence is CASSFRGEITDTQYF. The CDR3 bases are TGTGCCAGCAGCTTCCGGGGGGAAATCACAGATACGCAGTATTTT.